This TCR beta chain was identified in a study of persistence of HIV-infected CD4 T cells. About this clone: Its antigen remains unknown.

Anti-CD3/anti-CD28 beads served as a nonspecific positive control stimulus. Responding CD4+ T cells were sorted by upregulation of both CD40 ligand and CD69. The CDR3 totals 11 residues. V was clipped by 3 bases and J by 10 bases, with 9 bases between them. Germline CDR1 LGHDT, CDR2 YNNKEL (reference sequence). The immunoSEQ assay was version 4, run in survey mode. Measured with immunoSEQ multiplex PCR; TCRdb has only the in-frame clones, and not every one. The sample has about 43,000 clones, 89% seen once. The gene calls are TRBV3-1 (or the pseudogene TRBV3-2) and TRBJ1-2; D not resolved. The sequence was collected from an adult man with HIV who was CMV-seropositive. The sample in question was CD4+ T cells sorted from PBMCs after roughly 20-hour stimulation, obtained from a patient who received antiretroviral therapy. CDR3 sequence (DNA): TGTGCCAGCAGCCAGGCTGCTTCCTACACCTTC. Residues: CASSQAASYTF.